This T cell receptor beta chain was found in a study of OX40 agonist ivuxolimab in advanced cancers. TCRdb's table, derived via immunoSEQ multiplex PCR, lists solely in-frame clones and lacks some. The table shows some 39,000 clones, with roughly 77% occurring only once. This specimen was CD4+ or CD8+ T cells sorted from blood, taken in a trial of the OX40 agonist ivuxolimab. The TCR originated in an adult with an advanced solid tumor such as melanoma, head and neck, liver or kidney cancer.

Here the CDR3 reads CASSKGPEYGYTF. The CDR3 bases are TGTGCCAGCAGTAAAGGTCCCGAATATGGCTACACCTTC. The V and J genes are TRBV28 and TRBJ1-2; D remains ambiguous. Germline V CDR1 and CDR2: MDHEN, SYDVKM. The V gene lost 5 bases and the J gene lost 5 bases, with 12 bases spanning the gap. The CDR3 is made up of 13 amino acids.